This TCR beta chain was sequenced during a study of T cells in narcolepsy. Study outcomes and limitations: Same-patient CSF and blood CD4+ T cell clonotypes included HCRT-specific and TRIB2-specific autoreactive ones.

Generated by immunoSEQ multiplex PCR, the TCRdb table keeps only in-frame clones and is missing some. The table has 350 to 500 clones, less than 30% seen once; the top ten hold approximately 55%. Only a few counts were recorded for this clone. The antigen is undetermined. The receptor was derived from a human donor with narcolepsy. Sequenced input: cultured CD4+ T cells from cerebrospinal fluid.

CDR3 coding DNA: TGTGCCAGCAGCTTGAACCCCCCAGGGAGTGGTGAAAAACTGTTTTTT. Amino acids: CASSLNPPGSGEKLFF. The rearrangement links TRBV7-2 to TRBJ1-4; maybe TRBD1 (5 bases). With 3 bases removed from V and 7 bases from J, the gap between germline ends came to 18 bases. The CDR3 length is 16 residues. CDR1 and CDR2 from the germline V gene are SGHTA and FQGNSA.